This T cell receptor beta chain was retrieved from a study of post-analysis software for immune sequencing data. Overall study findings and caveats: Higher frequency in patients than in controls was seen for roughly five TRBV segments, with TRBV5-6, TRBV5-1 and TRBV20-1 among them. Strong co-clustering by F measure linked samples that shared a preparation batch.

Concerning this clonotype itself: The antigen is undetermined.

Included in the TCR beta cDNA libraries were unique molecular identifiers. TCRdb analysed the PCR reads with MiXCR anew, one entry per CDR3 protein. The table has about 460,000 distinct CDR3 sequences, around 40% seen once. V shed 3 bases, J shed 0 bases, and the junction held 6 bases outside the gene matches. Germline V gives CDR1 LGHNA, CDR2 YSLEER. The CDR3 is made up of 16 amino acids. Sequenced: blood. The sequence came from a girl between 10 and 17 years old with multiple sclerosis. This rearrangement joins TRBV4-3 to TRBJ2-3; 7 bases are shared with TRBD1. The CDR3, as DNA: TGCGCCAGCAGCCACGAAACGACAGGGAGCACAGATACGCAGTATTTT. Protein: CASSHETTGSTDTQYF.